This T cell receptor (beta chain) was recorded in a study of shared clonotypes between healthy human individuals. The wider study: Per-donor plates numbered three CD4 naive, three CD4 memory, two CD8 naive and one CD8 memory. Whole-study results and caveats: A generally larger estimated richness was seen in naive subsets than in memory subsets.

For this clone: Its antigen is unidentified.

It was across several immunoSEQ plates that each subset's genomic DNA was evenly split. Under the authors' procedure: Junction-only sequences without quality scores were provided by ImmunoSEQ, so filtering was different. TCRdb keeps only in-frame clones here, not all; method: immunoSEQ multiplex PCR. V and J calls and clone size follow that table, whereas D and trimming were derived from the DNA. The repertoire holds some 900,000 clones, approximately 80% seen once, with around 1.4% in the top ten. The germline gives CDR1 GTSNPN, CDR2 SVGIG (reference sequence). Trimming stripped 0 bases from V and 9 bases from J, with 15 bases between. The CDR3 is 15 amino acids.

Sequenced: memory CD4+ T cells sorted from blood. This sample's subset: CD45RA-negative fraction. The chain has TRBV30 and TRBJ1-6; D perhaps matches TRBD1 (6 bases). The sequence came from a young man in good health. CDR3 amino acids: CAWSVGSGTPSPLHF. CDR3 sequence (DNA): TGTGCCTGGAGTGTCGGTTCCGGGACACCTTCACCCCTCCACTTT.